The 9 T cell receptor beta chains given below trace back to one sample, sequenced in a study of blood T cell repertoires in COVID-19. The protocol was immunoSEQ multiplex PCR, while the TCRdb copy is restricted to in-frame clones and leaves out a portion. The table has around 200,000 clones, 90% seen once. The sequencing sample was made of peripheral blood. Receptor source: a man over 45 with acute or convalescent COVID-19.

This clone was seen once. This chain links TRBV7-2 with TRBJ2-5; 8 nucleotides line up with TRBD2. The CDR3 consists of 16 residues. Germline-derived CDR1 and CDR2 are SGHTA and FQGNSA. The ends lost 7 bases at V and 5 bases at J; junction bases unmatched: 15. CDR3 residues: CASIAVLAGGSETQYF. CDR3 coding DNA: TGTGCCAGCATCGCAGTCCTTGCGGGGGGCTCGGAGACCCAGTACTTC.

In its sample, this clone was seen once. This chain joins TRBV30 and TRBJ1-2; 12 bases are shared with TRBD1. CDR3 size: 16 residues. CDR1 and CDR2 (germline): GTSNPN, SVGIG (reference sequence). V dropped 2 bases and J dropped 5; count of bases not matched to a gene: 9. CDR3 sequence (DNA): TGTGCCTGGAGTACCCGGGACAGGGGGCTCGGTTATGGCTACACCTTC. Translated, it gives CAWSTRDRGLGYGYTF.

The rearrangement uses TRBV7-9 and TRBJ2-1; a possible D gene is TRBD1 (6 bases). V was clipped by 2 bases and J by 3 bases, with 11 bases between them. Germline V lookup: CDR1 SEHNR, CDR2 FQNEAQ (reference sequence). CDR3 length: 15 residues. The CDR3 here is CASSLSGVIYNEQFF. The CDR3 DNA sequence: TGTGCCAGCAGCTTATCAGGGGTGATCTACAATGAGCAGTTCTTC. The complete variable domain, with remaining parts taken from reference TRBV7-9 and TRBJ2-1, reads DTGVSQNPRHKITKRGQNVTFRCDPISEHNRLYWYRQTLGQGPEFLTYFQNEAQLEKSRLLSDRFSAERPKGSFSTLEIQRTEQGDSAMYLCASSLSGVIYNEQFFGPGTRLTVL.

As DNA, the CDR3 is TGTGCCAGCAGTTACTCGACAGGGGAAGCCAAAAACATTCAGTACTTC. Its protein product is CASSYSTGEAKNIQYF. The chain combines TRBV6-5 with TRBJ2-4; TRBD1 agrees at 8 bases. J lost 0 bases, V lost 0 bases, and 1 base had no gene match. This CDR3 comprises 16 residues. Germline V lookup: CDR1 MNHEY, CDR2 SVGAGI.

The genes are TRBV28 and TRBJ2-1; D is unresolved. This CDR3 has 11 residues. Trimming took 5 bases from V and 15 from J, leaving 14 bases between them. The V gene's germline CDR1 is MDHEN and CDR2 SYDVKM. CDR3 coding DNA: TGTGCCAGCAGTAAAATGCTGAGGTGGTTCTTC. Translating gives CASSKMLRWFF.

This sequence joins TRBV5-1 and TRBJ2-1; 11 bases map to TRBD2. The V gene's germline CDR1 is SGHRS and CDR2 YFSETQ. The J segment lost 1 base and the V segment lost 1 base, leaving 19 bases of the junction unmatched. The CDR3 runs to 22 residues. This CDR3 is CASSLLRQGASGRRRSYNEQFF. The CDR3 DNA reads as TGCGCCAGCAGCTTGCTTAGACAGGGAGCTAGCGGGAGGAGAAGGTCCTACAATGAGCAGTTCTTC.

The chain has TRBV27 and TRBJ1-2; TRBD1 matches 8 bases. This CDR3 has 14 residues. V lost 6 bases, J lost 4 bases, and 7 bases stayed unmatched. The germline V gene encodes CDR1 MNHEY and CDR2 SMNVEV (reference sequence). DNA for the CDR3: TGTGCCAGCAGATCGGACAGGGAAACCTATGGCTACACCTTC. This encodes CASRSDRETYGYTF.

The DNA for the CDR3 is TGTGCCAGCAGCGCCCAGAACAGGGCTAATGAAAAACTGTTTTTT. Residues: CASSAQNRANEKLFF. This rearrangement joins TRBV7-6 to TRBJ1-4; maybe TRBD1 (6 bases). Between the trimmed V and J ends, which lost 5 bases and 3 bases, there was a span of 13 bases. There are 15 residues in the CDR3. Germline CDR1 is SGHVS and CDR2 is FNYEAQ.

The chain employs TRBV6-5 and TRBJ2-7; D unclear. CDR3 size: 12 residues. Germline CDR1 is MNHEY and CDR2 is SVGAGI. The ends were cut back, 4 bases at V and 0 bases at J, with 4 bases in the middle. CDR3 loop: CASSWASYEQYF. CDR3 nucleotides: TGTGCCAGCAGTTGGGCCTCCTACGAGCAGTACTTC.